The rows below give T cell receptor beta chains drawn from one sample of a study of blood T cell repertoires in COVID-19. Produced via immunoSEQ multiplex PCR; TCRdb's table is partial and in-frame only. The sample has under 350,000 clones, roughly 89% seen once; the top ten hold about 1.7%. Sequencing was done on a sample of peripheral blood. The source of these receptors is a woman in her 30s with COVID-19, enrolled during active disease. Each CDR3 is given with its conserved first and last residue. Each record gives: clone size, V gene, CDR3 length, D gene, J gene, CDR3 DNA, CDR3 protein. The D gene is left open where the match is weak. Rows may omit the clone size; those that give it use once, few, many or a size class.

few	TRBV6-5	14	TRBD1	TRBJ2-5	TGTGCCAGCAGGGGACAGGGTTCAGGGGAGACCCAGTACTTC	CASRGQGSGETQYF
-	TRBV2	16	-	TRBJ1-5	TGTGCCAGCAGTGAATTTTGGGCAGTTTCAGACGAGCCCCAGCATTTT	CASSEFWAVSDEPQHF
-	TRBV5-5	16	TRBD1	TRBJ2-6	TGTGCCAGCAGGGAGAGACAGGGCTCTGGGGCCAACGTCCTGACTTTC	CASRERQGSGANVLTF
-	TRBV27	12	TRBD1	TRBJ1-6	TGTGCCAGCACCTATTCAGGGGGACCCCTCCACTTT	CASTYSGGPLHF
many	TRBV3-1/TRBV3-2	13	-	TRBJ1-1	TGTGCCAGCAGCCAAGGTGGTGGGAGGCGAGCTTTCTTT	CASSQGGGRRAFF
-	TRBV7-9	18	TRBD2	TRBJ2-6	TGTGCCAGCAGCTCAGCGGGGAGGGGAAGGTCTGGGGCCAACGTCCTGACTTTC	CASSSAGRGRSGANVLTF
-	TRBV19	14	TRBD1	TRBJ1-5	TGTGCCAGTAGTACCACAGGGGCCCAAGAGGCCCAGCATTTT	CASSTTGAQEAQHF
once	TRBV9	17	TRBD1	TRBJ2-7	TGTGCCAGCAGTCCGGGACAGGGGGCGCGCCGCTCCTACGAGCAGTACTTC	CASSPGQGARRSYEQYF
once	TRBV29-1	13	-	TRBJ1-3	TGCAGCACAAAAACAGGGACTGGAAACACCATATATTTT	CSTKTGTGNTIYF
-	TRBV5-1	14	-	TRBJ2-4	TGCGCCAGCAGCCTTACAGGGGGGGCAAACATTCAGTACTTC	CASSLTGGANIQYF
-	TRBV11-2	14	TRBD1	TRBJ2-7	TGTGCCAGCAGTCGGGACAGGGGAATCTACGAGCAGTACTTC	CASSRDRGIYEQYF
-	TRBV18	13	-	TRBJ2-2	TGTGCCAGCTCGGCTAAACTAGAAGGGGAGCTGTTTTTT	CASSAKLEGELFF
-	TRBV5-1	13	TRBD2	TRBJ2-1	TGCGCCAGCACTAGCGGGACCTACAATGAGCAGTTCTTC	CASTSGTYNEQFF
-	TRBV5-1	12	TRBD1	TRBJ1-2	TGCGCCAGCAGGGGGACAGGCTATGGCTACACCTTC	CASRGTGYGYTF
-	TRBV29-1	12	-	TRBJ1-1	TGCAGCGTTGTCGGGGAAGCCACTGAAGCTTTCTTT	CSVVGEATEAFF
-	TRBV6-2/TRBV6-3	13	-	TRBJ1-1	TGTGCCAGCAGTTACCTGGTCGGGACTGAAGCTTTCTTT	CASSYLVGTEAFF
-	TRBV11-3	14	TRBD1	TRBJ1-2	TGTGCCAGCAGCTCCAGGGGGCTTAACTATGGCTACACCTTC	CASSSRGLNYGYTF
once	TRBV23-1	18	TRBD1	TRBJ2-1	TGCGCCAGCAGTCCACAATCCTCCGCGACAGGGGACTACAATGAGCAGTTCTTC	CASSPQSSATGDYNEQFF
-	TRBV7-9	12	-	TRBJ2-5	TGTGCCAGCAGCCGGGGGACCGAGACCCAGTACTTC	CASSRGTETQYF
-	TRBV19	15	-	TRBJ1-2	TGTGCCAGTACCCCCAGGGAAAGGGGGAACTATGGCTACACCTTC	CASTPRERGNYGYTF
many	TRBV18	13	-	TRBJ1-1	TGTGCCAGCTCACCTGACAAGAAGGCTGAAGCTTTCTTT	CASSPDKKAEAFF
-	TRBV12-3/TRBV12-4	13	-	TRBJ1-2	TGTGCCAGCAGTCCGGACAGAATGTATGGCTACACCTTC	CASSPDRMYGYTF
-	TRBV6-5	15	TRBD1	TRBJ1-6	TGTGCCAGCAGACCCCCGGGACAGGGGTCCCCCGCCACTATTTTC	CASRPPGQGSPATIF
-	TRBV12-3/TRBV12-4	13	TRBD1	TRBJ1-3	TGTGCCAGCAGTTGGGACGACAGGGGAATCATATATTTT	CASSWDDRGIIYF
-	TRBV18	14	-	TRBJ2-7	TGTGCCAGCTCACCACCATACTACAACTACGAGCAGTACTTC	CASSPPYYNYEQYF
-	TRBV10-2	14	-	TRBJ1-1	TGCGCCAGCTACTGGGGGCACCCGAACACTGAAGCTTTCTTT	CASYWGHPNTEAFF
-	TRBV15	14	-	TRBJ2-3	TGTGCCACCAGGATCCACTCACGAGGAGATACGCAGTATTTT	CATRIHSRGDTQYF
-	TRBV27	16	TRBD1	TRBJ1-2	TGTGCCAGCAGTTTTACCGGGACAGGAGTCCCCCAGGGCTACACCTTC	CASSFTGTGVPQGYTF
-	TRBV7-8	15	-	TRBJ2-5	TGTGCCAGCAGCATTCAACAGGGAAGGGAGGAGACCCAGTACTTC	CASSIQQGREETQYF
-	TRBV5-5	14	-	TRBJ2-5	TGTGCCAGCAGCCCAGGACAGCTGAAAGAGACCCAGTACTTC	CASSPGQLKETQYF
-	TRBV11-1	15	-	TRBJ2-2	TGTGCCAGCAGGATCACGGCTCCGGGTGCCGGGGAGCTGTTTTTT	CASRITAPGAGELFF
-	TRBV25-1	16	-	TRBJ1-6	TGTGCCAGCAGTGAAGGAGGGCTTCCCTATAATTCACCCCTCCACTTT	CASSEGGLPYNSPLHF
-	TRBV4-1	15	TRBD2	TRBJ2-2	TGCGCCAGCAGCCCGGGACTAGCGGGGGAGGGGGAGCTGTTTTTT	CASSPGLAGEGELFF
-	TRBV5-1	13	-	TRBJ1-1	TGCGCCACGAGGGGAGGGGAAGACACTGAAGCTTTCTTT	CATRGGEDTEAFF
-	TRBV7-8	16	-	TRBJ1-5	TGTGCCAGCAGCGCAGGGGCGACAGATAGCAATCAGCCCCAGCATTTT	CASSAGATDSNQPQHF
-	TRBV28	19	TRBD2	TRBJ2-3	TGTGCCAGCAGTTGGTCACTCCGGGGGGGGGAGCCAGGCACAGATACGCAGTATTTT	CASSWSLRGGEPGTDTQYF
few	TRBV25-1	15	-	TRBJ1-6	TGTGCCAGCAGTGAATTCGCAGGGCGAGGTTCACCCCTCCACTTT	CASSEFAGRGSPLHF
-	TRBV10-1	16	-	TRBJ1-6	TGCGCCAGCAGTGAGTTCGCGGCGGGAAGGAGGTCACCCCTCCACTTT	CASSEFAAGRRSPLHF
-	TRBV10-2	14	-	TRBJ1-5	TGCGCCAGCCGAGAGGGGGGGAGCAATCAGCCCCAGCATTTT	CASREGGSNQPQHF
few	TRBV24-1	15	TRBD1	TRBJ1-2	TGTGCCACCAGTGGTACAGGGGGCCCATACTATGGCTACACCTTC	CATSGTGGPYYGYTF
-	TRBV5-1	14	-	TRBJ1-6	TGCGCCAGCAGCTTAGGCAGGGTGGATTCACCCCTCCACTTT	CASSLGRVDSPLHF
-	TRBV6-5	14	-	TRBJ1-6	TGTGCCAGCAGTACGTCACGGGGATCTTCACCCCTCCACTTT	CASSTSRGSSPLHF
few	TRBV5-6	13	-	TRBJ1-4	TGTGCCAGCAGCTTGGTAGGGGGTGAAAAACTGTTTTTT	CASSLVGGEKLFF
-	TRBV24-1	17	TRBD2	TRBJ2-1	TGTGCCACCAGTGACCTGCAGGCTAGCGGGGGGGCTTATGAGCAGTTCTTC	CATSDLQASGGAYEQFF
-	TRBV28	13	TRBD2	TRBJ2-3	TGTGCCAGCAGCGGGGGGGCTCCAGATACGCAGTATTTT	CASSGGAPDTQYF
-	TRBV27	17	TRBD1	TRBJ1-2	TGTGCCAGCAGTTTATCAGGGGACAGGGGGCCCGGAGAGGGCTACACCTTC	CASSLSGDRGPGEGYTF
-	TRBV5-1	14	TRBD1	TRBJ2-1	TGCGCCAGCACCTACCGGGACAGTTACAATGAGCAGTTCTTC	CASTYRDSYNEQFF
-	TRBV21-1	14	-	TRBJ1-2	TGTGCCAGCAGCACGACACAGAGGGACTATGGCTACACCTTC	CASSTTQRDYGYTF
few	TRBV19	16	-	TRBJ1-2	TGTGCCAGTAGTCGCACCCCCAGGCAGGCCGACTATGGCTACACCTTC	CASSRTPRQADYGYTF
-	TRBV4-2	15	-	TRBJ1-5	TGTGCCAGCAGCCAATTTTGGCAGGGCGGGAAGCCCCAGCATTTT	CASSQFWQGGKPQHF
few	TRBV6-5	14	-	TRBJ1-6	TGTGCCAGCAAAACAGAGTTGGATAATTCACCCCTCCACTTT	CASKTELDNSPLHF
-	TRBV9	15	TRBD1	TRBJ1-4	TGTGCCAGCAGCGACCGACAGGGAACTAATGAAAAACTGTTTTTT	CASSDRQGTNEKLFF
-	TRBV7-8	14	TRBD1	TRBJ1-6	TGTGCCAGCAGCTCTTACAGGGGGGGCTCACCCCTCCACTTT	CASSSYRGGSPLHF
many	TRBV13	15	TRBD1	TRBJ1-1	TGTGCCAGCAGCGCGGACAGGGGGTGGAACACTGAAGCTTTCTTT	CASSADRGWNTEAFF
-	TRBV24-1	13	-	TRBJ1-3	TGTGCCACTTCTCCCGGGGCTGGAAACACCATATATTTT	CATSPGAGNTIYF
-	TRBV19	15	-	TRBJ2-1	TGTGCCAGTAGTATCAGACACGGGAACTACAATGAGCAGTTCTTC	CASSIRHGNYNEQFF
-	TRBV7-9	18	-	TRBJ1-6	TGTGCCAGCAGCTCTAGGGGACTCTCGAGCTCCTATAATTCACCCCTCCACTTT	CASSSRGLSSSYNSPLHF
-	TRBV19	13	-	TRBJ1-1	TGTGCCAGTAGTCCAGGGATTTGGACTGAAGCTTTCTTT	CASSPGIWTEAFF
-	TRBV3-1/TRBV3-2	14	TRBD2	TRBJ2-5	TGTGCCAGCAGCCAAGGGACTAGCGGGGGGACCCAGTACTTC	CASSQGTSGGTQYF
-	TRBV7-9	13	-	TRBJ1-2	TGTGCCAGCAGCTTAACTGACAGCTATGGCTACACCTTC	CASSLTDSYGYTF